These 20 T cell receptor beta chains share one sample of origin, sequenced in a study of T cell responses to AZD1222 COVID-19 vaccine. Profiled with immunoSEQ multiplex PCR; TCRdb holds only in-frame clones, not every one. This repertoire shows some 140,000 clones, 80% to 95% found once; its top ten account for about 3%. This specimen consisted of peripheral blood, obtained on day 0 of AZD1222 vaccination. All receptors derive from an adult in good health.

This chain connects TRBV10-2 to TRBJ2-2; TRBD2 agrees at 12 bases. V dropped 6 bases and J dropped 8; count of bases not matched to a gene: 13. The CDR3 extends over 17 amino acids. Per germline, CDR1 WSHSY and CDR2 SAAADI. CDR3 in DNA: TGCGCCAGCAGCGCCTTCCTAGCGGGAGGGCCTTCTGGGGAGCTGTTTTTT. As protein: CASSAFLAGGPSGELFF.

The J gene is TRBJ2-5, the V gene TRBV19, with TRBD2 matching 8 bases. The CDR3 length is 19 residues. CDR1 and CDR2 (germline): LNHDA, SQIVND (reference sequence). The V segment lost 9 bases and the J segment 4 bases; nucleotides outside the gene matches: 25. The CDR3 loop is CASAEGPGLGVDGRETQYF. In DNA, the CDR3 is TGTGCCAGCGCGGAGGGACCGGGACTAGGGGTGGATGGAAGAGAGACCCAGTACTTC.

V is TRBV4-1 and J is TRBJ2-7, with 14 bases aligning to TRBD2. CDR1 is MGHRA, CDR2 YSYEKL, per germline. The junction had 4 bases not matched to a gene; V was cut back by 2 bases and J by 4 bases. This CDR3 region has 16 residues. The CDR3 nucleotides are TGCGCCAGCAGCCAACCGACTAGCGGGAGGGGTTACGAGCAGTACTTC. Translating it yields CASSQPTSGRGYEQYF.

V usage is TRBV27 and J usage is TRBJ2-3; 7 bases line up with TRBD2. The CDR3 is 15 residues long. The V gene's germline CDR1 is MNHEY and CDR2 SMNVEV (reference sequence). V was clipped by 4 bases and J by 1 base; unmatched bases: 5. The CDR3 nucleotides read TGTGCCAGCAGTTCTAGCGGAACCCGCACAGATACGCAGTATTTT. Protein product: CASSSSGTRTDTQYF.

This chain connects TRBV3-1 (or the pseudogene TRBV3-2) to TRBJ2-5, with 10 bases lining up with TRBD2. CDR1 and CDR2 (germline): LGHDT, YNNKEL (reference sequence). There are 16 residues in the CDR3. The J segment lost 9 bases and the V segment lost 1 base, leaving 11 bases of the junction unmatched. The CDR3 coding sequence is TGTGCCAGCAGCCAAGTTACAGCGGGAGGGTCCGGGGCCCAGTACTTC. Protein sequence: CASSQVTAGGSGAQYF.

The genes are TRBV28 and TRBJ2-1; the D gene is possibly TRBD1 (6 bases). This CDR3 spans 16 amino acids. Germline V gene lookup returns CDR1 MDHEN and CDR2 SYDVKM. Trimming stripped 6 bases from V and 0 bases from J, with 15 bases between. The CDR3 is CASRGTGSGSYNEQFF. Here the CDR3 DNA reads TGTGCCAGCAGGGGTACAGGGTCGGGCTCCTACAATGAGCAGTTCTTC.

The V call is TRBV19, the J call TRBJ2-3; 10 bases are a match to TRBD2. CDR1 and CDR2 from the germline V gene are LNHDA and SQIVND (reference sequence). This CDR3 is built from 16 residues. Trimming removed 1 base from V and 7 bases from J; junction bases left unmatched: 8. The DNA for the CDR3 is TGTGCCAGTAGTATAGGGTCTAGCGGGAGAGGGAATACGCAGTATTTT. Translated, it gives CASSIGSSGRGNTQYF. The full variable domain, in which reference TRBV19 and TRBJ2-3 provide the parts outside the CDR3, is DGGITQSPKYLFRKEGQNVTLSCEQNLNHDAMYWYRQDPGQGLRLIYYSQIVNDFQKGDIAEGYSVSREKKESFPLTVTSAQKNPTAFYLCASSIGSSGRGNTQYFGPGTRLTVL.

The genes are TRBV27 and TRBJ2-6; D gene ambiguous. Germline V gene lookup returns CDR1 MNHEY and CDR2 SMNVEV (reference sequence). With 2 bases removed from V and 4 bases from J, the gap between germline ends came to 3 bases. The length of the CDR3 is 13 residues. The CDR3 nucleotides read TGTGCCAGCAGTTTAGGGGGGGCCAACGTCCTGACTTTC. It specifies CASSLGGANVLTF.

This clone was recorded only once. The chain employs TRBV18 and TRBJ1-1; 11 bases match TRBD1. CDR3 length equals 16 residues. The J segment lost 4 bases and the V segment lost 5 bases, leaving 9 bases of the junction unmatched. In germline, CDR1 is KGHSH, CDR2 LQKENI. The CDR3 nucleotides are TGTGCCAGCTCAGCGACGGGACAGGGGGTTGGCACTGAAGCTTTCTTT. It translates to CASSATGQGVGTEAFF. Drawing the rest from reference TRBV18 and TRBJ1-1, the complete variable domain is NAGVMQNPRHLVRRRGQEARLRCSPMKGHSHVYWYRQLPEEGLKFMVYLQKENIIDESGMPKERFSAEFPKEGPSILRIQQVVRGDSAAYFCASSATGQGVGTEAFFGQGTRLTVV.

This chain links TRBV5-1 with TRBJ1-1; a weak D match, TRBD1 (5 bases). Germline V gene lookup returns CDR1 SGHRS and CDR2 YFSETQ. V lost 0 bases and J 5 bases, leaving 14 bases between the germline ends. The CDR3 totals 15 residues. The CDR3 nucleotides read TGCGCCAGCAGCTTGGGCCCGGAGGGGAGGACTGAAGCTTTCTTT. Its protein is CASSLGPEGRTEAFF.

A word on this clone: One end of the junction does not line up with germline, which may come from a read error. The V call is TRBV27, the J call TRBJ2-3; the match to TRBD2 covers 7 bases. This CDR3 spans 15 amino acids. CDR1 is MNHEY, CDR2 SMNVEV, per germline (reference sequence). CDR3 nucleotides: TGTGCCACCAGTTCTCTGACTAGCAACACAGATACGCAGTATTTT. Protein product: CATSSLTSNTDTQYF.

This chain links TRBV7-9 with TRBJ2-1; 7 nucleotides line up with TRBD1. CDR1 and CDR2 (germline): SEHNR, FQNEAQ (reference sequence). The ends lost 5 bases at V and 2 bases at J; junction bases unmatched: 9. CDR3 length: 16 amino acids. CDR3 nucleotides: TGTGCCAGCAGCGGCCGACAGGGTCCACCCTACAATGAGCAGTTCTTC. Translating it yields CASSGRQGPPYNEQFF.

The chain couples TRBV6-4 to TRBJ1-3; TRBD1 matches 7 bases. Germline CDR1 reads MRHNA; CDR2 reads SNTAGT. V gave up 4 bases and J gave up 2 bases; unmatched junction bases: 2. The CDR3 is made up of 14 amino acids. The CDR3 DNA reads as TGTGCCAGCAGTGCGGGACAGCCTGGAAACACCATATATTTT. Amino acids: CASSAGQPGNTIYF.

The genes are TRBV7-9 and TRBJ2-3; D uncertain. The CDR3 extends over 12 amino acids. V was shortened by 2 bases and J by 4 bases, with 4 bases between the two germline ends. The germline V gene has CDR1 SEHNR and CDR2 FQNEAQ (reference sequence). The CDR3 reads CASSLSADTQYF. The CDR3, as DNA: TGTGCCAGCAGCTTATCTGCAGATACGCAGTATTTT. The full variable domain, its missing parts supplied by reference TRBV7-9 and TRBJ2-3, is DTGVSQNPRHKITKRGQNVTFRCDPISEHNRLYWYRQTLGQGPEFLTYFQNEAQLEKSRLLSDRFSAERPKGSFSTLEIQRTEQGDSAMYLCASSLSADTQYFGPGTRLTVL.

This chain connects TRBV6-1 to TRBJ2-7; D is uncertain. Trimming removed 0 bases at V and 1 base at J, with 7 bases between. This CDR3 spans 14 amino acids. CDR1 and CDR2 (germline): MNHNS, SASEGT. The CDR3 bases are TGTGCCAGCAGTGAAGCGATCAGGTCCTACGAGCAGTACTTC. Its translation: CASSEAIRSYEQYF.

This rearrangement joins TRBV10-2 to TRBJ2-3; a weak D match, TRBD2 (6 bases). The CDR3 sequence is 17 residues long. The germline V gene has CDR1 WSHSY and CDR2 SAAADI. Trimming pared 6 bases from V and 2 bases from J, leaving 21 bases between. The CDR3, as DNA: TGCGCCAGCAGAAACCCCCTGTGGGGGAGGCCCACAGATACGCAGTATTTT. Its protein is CASRNPLWGRPTDTQYF.

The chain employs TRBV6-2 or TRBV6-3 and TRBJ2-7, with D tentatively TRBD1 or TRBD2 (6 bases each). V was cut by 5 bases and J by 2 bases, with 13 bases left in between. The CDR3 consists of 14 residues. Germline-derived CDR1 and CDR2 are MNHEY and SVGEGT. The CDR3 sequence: CASSLGGQTYEQYF. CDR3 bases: TGTGCCAGCAGTCTAGGGGGGCAAACCTACGAGCAGTACTTC.

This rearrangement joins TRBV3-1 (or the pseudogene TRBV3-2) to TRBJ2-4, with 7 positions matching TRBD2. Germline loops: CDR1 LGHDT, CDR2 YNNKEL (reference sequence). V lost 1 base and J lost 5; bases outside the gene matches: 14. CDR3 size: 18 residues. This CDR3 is CASSQGGNWREFENIQYF. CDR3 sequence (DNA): TGTGCCAGCAGCCAAGGTGGAAATTGGCGGGAGTTCGAAAACATTCAGTACTTC.

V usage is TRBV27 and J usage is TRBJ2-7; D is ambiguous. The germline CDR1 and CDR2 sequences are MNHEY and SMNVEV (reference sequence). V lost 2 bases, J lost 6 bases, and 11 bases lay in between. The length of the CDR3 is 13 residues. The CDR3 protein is CASSLVSLREQYF. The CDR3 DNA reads TGTGCCAGCAGTTTAGTCTCTTTACGCGAGCAGTACTTC.

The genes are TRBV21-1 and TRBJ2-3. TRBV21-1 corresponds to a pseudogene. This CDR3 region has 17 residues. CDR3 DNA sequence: TGTGCCAGCAGCAAGGTCACACCGTATGGGGACACAGATACGCAGTATTTT. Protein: CASSKVTPYGDTDTQYF.